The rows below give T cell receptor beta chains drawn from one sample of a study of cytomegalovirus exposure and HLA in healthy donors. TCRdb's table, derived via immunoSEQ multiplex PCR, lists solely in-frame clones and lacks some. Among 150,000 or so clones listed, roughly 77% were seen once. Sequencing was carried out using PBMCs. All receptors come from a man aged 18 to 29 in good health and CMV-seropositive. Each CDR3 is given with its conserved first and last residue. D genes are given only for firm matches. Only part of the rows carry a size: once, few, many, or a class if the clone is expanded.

CDR3aa: CASGPDDNWEQFF
CDR3nt: TGTGCTAGTGGTCCTGATGACAATTGGGAGCAGTTCTTC
j_gene: TRBJ2-1
v_gene: TRBV12-5
d_gene: NA
abundance: medium-sized

CDR3aa: CASSPGLGTDTQYF
CDR3nt: TGTGCCAGCTCACCGGGACTCGGCACAGATACGCAGTATTTT
j_gene: TRBJ2-3
v_gene: TRBV18
d_gene: NA
abundance: NA

CDR3aa: CASSPGARNQPQHF
CDR3nt: TGTGCCAGCAGTCCTGGGGCGCGCAATCAGCCCCAGCATTTT
j_gene: TRBJ1-5
v_gene: TRBV2
d_gene: NA
abundance: few

CDR3aa: CASSSEAGLGSEQYF
CDR3nt: TGTGCCAGCAGCTCGGAAGCGGGACTCGGCAGCGAGCAGTACTTC
j_gene: TRBJ2-7
v_gene: TRBV7-9
d_gene: TRBD2
abundance: NA

CDR3aa: CASSLAGGVEQYF
CDR3nt: TGTGCCAGCAGTCTAGCGGGAGGGGTCGAGCAGTACTTC
j_gene: TRBJ2-7
v_gene: TRBV28
d_gene: TRBD2
abundance: NA

CDR3aa: CASSPMHTGANVLTF
CDR3nt: TGCGCCAGCAGCCCCATGCACACTGGGGCCAACGTCCTGACTTTC
j_gene: TRBJ2-6
v_gene: TRBV5-1
d_gene: NA
abundance: NA

CDR3aa: CASRTGPSSGANVLTF
CDR3nt: TGTGCCAGCAGGACAGGTCCTAGCTCTGGGGCCAACGTCCTGACTTTC
j_gene: TRBJ2-6
v_gene: TRBV27
d_gene: NA
abundance: once

CDR3aa: CASSPRGPDRLAGLYNEQFF
CDR3nt: TGTGCCAGCAGCCCGAGGGGGCCCGATCGACTAGCGGGATTATACAATGAGCAGTTCTTC
j_gene: TRBJ2-1
v_gene: TRBV7-3
d_gene: TRBD2
abundance: few

CDR3aa: CASSLREGPTDTQYF
CDR3nt: TGTGCCAGCAGCTTGCGGGAGGGCCCGACAGATACGCAGTATTTT
j_gene: TRBJ2-3
v_gene: TRBV5-4
d_gene: TRBD2
abundance: NA

CDR3aa: CASSLIAGVDEQYF
CDR3nt: TGCGCCAGCAGCTTGATAGCGGGAGTCGACGAGCAGTACTTC
j_gene: TRBJ2-7
v_gene: TRBV5-1
d_gene: TRBD2
abundance: NA

CDR3aa: CATSRFSGELFF
CDR3nt: TGTGCCACCAGCAGGTTCTCTGGGGAGCTGTTTTTT
j_gene: TRBJ2-2
v_gene: TRBV15
d_gene: NA
abundance: few

CDR3aa: CASRGTSSYNEQFF
CDR3nt: TGTGCCAGCAGGGGGACTAGCTCCTACAATGAGCAGTTCTTC
j_gene: TRBJ2-1
v_gene: TRBV2
d_gene: TRBD2
abundance: NA

CDR3aa: CASSPQGQDYGYTF
CDR3nt: TGCGCCAGCAGCCCCCAGGGACAGGACTATGGCTACACCTTC
j_gene: TRBJ1-2
v_gene: TRBV5-1
d_gene: TRBD1
abundance: NA

CDR3aa: CASSPSGFTDTQYF
CDR3nt: TGTGCCAGCAGCCCGTCCGGTTTCACAGATACGCAGTATTTT
j_gene: TRBJ2-3
v_gene: TRBV5-4
d_gene: NA
abundance: NA

CDR3aa: CASSRSRAQGSYEQYF
CDR3nt: TGTGCCAGCAGTCGATCTCGGGCCCAGGGTTCCTACGAGCAGTACTTC
j_gene: TRBJ2-7
v_gene: TRBV6-6
d_gene: NA
abundance: NA

CDR3aa: CASSRNYEQYF
CDR3nt: TGTGCCAGCAGCAGGAACTACGAGCAGTACTTC
j_gene: TRBJ2-7
v_gene: TRBV28
d_gene: NA
abundance: once

CDR3aa: CASSMVLAGAKYEQYF
CDR3nt: TGTGCCAGTAGTATGGTACTAGCGGGAGCCAAGTACGAGCAGTACTTC
j_gene: TRBJ2-7
v_gene: TRBV19
d_gene: TRBD2
abundance: few

CDR3aa: CASRPQLSGNTIYF
CDR3nt: TGTGCCAGCAGGCCTCAACTATCCGGAAACACCATATATTTT
j_gene: TRBJ1-3
v_gene: TRBV28
d_gene: NA
abundance: few

CDR3aa: CASSSRTGRGDEQYF
CDR3nt: TGTGCCAGCAGTTCCCGGACAGGGAGGGGGGACGAGCAGTACTTC
j_gene: TRBJ2-7
v_gene: TRBV28
d_gene: NA
abundance: NA

CDR3aa: CASSLRHPGQGTYEQYF
CDR3nt: TGTGCCAGCAGTTTACGGCACCCCGGACAGGGGACCTACGAGCAGTACTTC
j_gene: TRBJ2-7
v_gene: TRBV28
d_gene: TRBD1
abundance: NA

CDR3aa: CAWSVPGLETQYF
CDR3nt: TGTGCCTGGAGTGTCCCGGGACTGGAGACCCAGTACTTC
j_gene: TRBJ2-5
v_gene: TRBV30
d_gene: NA
abundance: once

CDR3aa: CASSFQRTISYNEQFF
CDR3nt: TGTGCCAGCAGCTTCCAGAGGACTATCTCCTACAATGAGCAGTTCTTC
j_gene: TRBJ2-1
v_gene: TRBV12-1
d_gene: NA
abundance: few

CDR3aa: CASSLDRGNYEQYF
CDR3nt: TGCGCCAGCAGCTTGGATCGGGGGAACTACGAGCAGTACTTC
j_gene: TRBJ2-7
v_gene: TRBV5-1
d_gene: NA
abundance: few

CDR3aa: CAWSRQGSYEQYF
CDR3nt: TGTGCCTGGAGTCGACAGGGCTCCTACGAGCAGTACTTC
j_gene: TRBJ2-7
v_gene: TRBV30
d_gene: TRBD1
abundance: NA

CDR3aa: CATTLAGGLYEQFF
CDR3nt: TGTGCCACAACACTAGCGGGAGGTCTATATGAGCAGTTCTTC
j_gene: TRBJ2-1
v_gene: TRBV15
d_gene: TRBD2
abundance: NA

CDR3aa: CSIEFSGGYTF
CDR3nt: TGCAGCATTGAGTTCAGCGGTGGCTACACCTTC
j_gene: TRBJ1-2
v_gene: TRBV29-1
d_gene: NA
abundance: NA

CDR3aa: CATSEGTRQGSYEQYF
CDR3nt: TGTGCCACCAGCGAAGGAACGAGACAGGGATCCTACGAGCAGTACTTC
j_gene: TRBJ2-7
v_gene: TRBV15
d_gene: TRBD1
abundance: NA

CDR3aa: CASSLTIGQGAGEQYF
CDR3nt: TGTGCCAGCAGCTTAACAATAGGACAGGGGGCAGGTGAGCAGTACTTC
j_gene: TRBJ2-7
v_gene: TRBV11-2
d_gene: TRBD1
abundance: NA

CDR3aa: CASKTLRGLGEKLFF
CDR3nt: TGTGCCAGCAAAACTCTCCGGGGGTTAGGGGAAAAACTGTTTTTT
j_gene: TRBJ1-4
v_gene: TRBV28
d_gene: NA
abundance: NA

CDR3aa: CASSPSGLSNQPQHF
CDR3nt: TGTGCCAGCAGCCCGTCGGGACTCAGCAATCAGCCCCAGCATTTT
j_gene: TRBJ1-5
v_gene: TRBV6-5
d_gene: NA
abundance: NA

CDR3aa: CASSLRGREDKNIQYF
CDR3nt: TGTGCCAGCAGTTTACGAGGGAGAGAGGACAAAAACATTCAGTACTTC
j_gene: TRBJ2-4
v_gene: TRBV27
d_gene: NA
abundance: NA

CDR3aa: CAARGVGDEKLFF
CDR3nt: TGTGCCGCTCGGGGGGTAGGGGATGAAAAACTGTTTTTT
j_gene: TRBJ1-4
v_gene: TRBV15
d_gene: NA
abundance: NA

CDR3aa: CASSYLGGGNEKLFF
CDR3nt: TGTGCCAGCAGTTACCTAGGGGGAGGGAATGAAAAACTGTTTTTT
j_gene: TRBJ1-4
v_gene: TRBV6-5
d_gene: NA
abundance: few

CDR3aa: CASRGSRTANYGYTF
CDR3nt: TGTGCCAGCAGGGGGAGTAGGACTGCTAACTATGGCTACACCTTC
j_gene: TRBJ1-2
v_gene: TRBV6-1
d_gene: NA
abundance: few

CDR3aa: CASSNLPYRGHGYEQYF
CDR3nt: TGTGCCAGCAGCAATTTACCTTACAGGGGGCATGGGTACGAGCAGTACTTC
j_gene: TRBJ2-7
v_gene: TRBV27
d_gene: TRBD1
abundance: once

CDR3aa: CASNTRKGQGNTEAFF
CDR3nt: TGTGCCAGCAACACGCGGAAGGGACAGGGGAACACTGAAGCTTTCTTT
j_gene: TRBJ1-1
v_gene: TRBV7-2
d_gene: TRBD1
abundance: NA

CDR3aa: CASSLAAYEQYF
CDR3nt: TGTGCCAGCAGCCTTGCGGCCTACGAGCAGTACTTC
j_gene: TRBJ2-7
v_gene: TRBV5-5
d_gene: NA
abundance: NA

CDR3aa: CASSYSYGAYEQYF
CDR3nt: TGTGCCAGCAGTTACTCCTACGGGGCCTACGAGCAGTACTTC
j_gene: TRBJ2-7
v_gene: TRBV6-5
d_gene: NA
abundance: NA

CDR3aa: CASSLAGAYNQPQHF
CDR3nt: TGTGCCAGCAGCTTAGCAGGGGCGTACAATCAGCCCCAGCATTTT
j_gene: TRBJ1-5
v_gene: TRBV7-9
d_gene: NA
abundance: few

CDR3aa: CASSPNGLAGLHTQYF
CDR3nt: TGTGCCAGCAGCCCAAACGGGCTAGCGGGGTTACATACGCAGTATTTT
j_gene: TRBJ2-3
v_gene: TRBV7-3
d_gene: TRBD2
abundance: NA

CDR3aa: CASGRTGTLGYGYTF
CDR3nt: TGTGCCAGCGGACGTACAGGGACCCTGGGCTATGGCTACACCTTC
j_gene: TRBJ1-2
v_gene: TRBV5-4
d_gene: NA
abundance: NA

CDR3aa: CASSRTGTHSYEQYF
CDR3nt: TGTGCCAGCAGCCGGACAGGGACCCACTCCTACGAGCAGTACTTC
j_gene: TRBJ2-7
v_gene: TRBV6-5
d_gene: TRBD1
abundance: NA

CDR3aa: CAISESGSEQYF
CDR3nt: TGTGCCATCAGTGAGAGCGGGAGCGAGCAGTACTTC
j_gene: TRBJ2-7
v_gene: TRBV10-3
d_gene: TRBD2
abundance: NA

CDR3aa: CASSARQGFTGELFF
CDR3nt: TGTGCCAGCAGCGCAAGACAGGGTTTCACCGGGGAGCTGTTTTTT
j_gene: TRBJ2-2
v_gene: TRBV9
d_gene: TRBD1
abundance: NA

CDR3aa: CASSFISGELFF
CDR3nt: TGTGCCAGCAGCTTTATATCCGGGGAGCTGTTTTTT
j_gene: TRBJ2-2
v_gene: TRBV7-3
d_gene: NA
abundance: NA

CDR3aa: CASTLSGTQETQYF
CDR3nt: TGTGCCAGCACCTTAAGCGGGACCCAAGAGACCCAGTACTTC
j_gene: TRBJ2-5
v_gene: TRBV7-2
d_gene: TRBD2
abundance: NA

CDR3aa: CASSAQGTHNTGELFF
CDR3nt: TGTGCCAGCAGTGCTCAGGGGACGCATAACACCGGGGAGCTGTTTTTT
j_gene: TRBJ2-2
v_gene: TRBV6-4
d_gene: NA
abundance: NA